This is a list of T cell receptor beta chains from one sample in a study of blood T cell repertoires in COVID-19. Produced via immunoSEQ multiplex PCR; TCRdb's table is partial and in-frame only. The table includes approximately 230,000 clones, approximately 84% detected once. Sequenced: PBMCs or T cells enriched from blood (not recorded which). These receptors were collected from a man aged 40-49 years who had recovered from COVID-19. CDR3s include the opening cysteine and the closing phenylalanine or tryptophan. The D gene is left open where the match is weak. For some rows the clone size is stated as once, few or many, or as a class when expanded; others skip it.

TRBJ2-3 TRBV5-1 . 15 . TGCGCCAGCAGCTTTTTGGACAGAGTCACAGATACGCAGTATTTT CASSFLDRVTDTQYF
TRBJ1-2 TRBV5-4 . 13 few TGTGCCAGCAGCATGAGACATGGCTATGGCTACACCTTC CASSMRHGYGYTF
TRBJ1-2 TRBV15 TRBD1 15 few TGTGCCACCAAATACTTCGGACAGGGAGTCTATGGCTACACCTTC CATKYFGQGVYGYTF
TRBJ1-3 TRBV28 . 15 . TGTGCCAGCAGTTTTACGGAGGGACGTGGAAACACCATATATTTT CASSFTEGRGNTIYF
TRBJ2-7 TRBV2 . 12 . TGTGCCAGCAGTGTCCGGGGAGGCGAGCAGTACTTC CASSVRGGEQYF
TRBJ1-6 TRBV6-5 TRBD1 12 . TGTGCCAGCGGGACAGGGGATTCACCCCTCCACTTT CASGTGDSPLHF
TRBJ2-3 TRBV7-2 . 12 . TGTGCCAGCAGCTTGAGGCCAGATACGCAGTATTTT CASSLRPDTQYF
TRBJ2-1 TRBV6-5 TRBD2 13 . TGTGCCAGCAGTTACACGGGAGGGAATGAGCAGTTCTTC CASSYTGGNEQFF
TRBJ2-2 TRBV9 . 17 . TGTGCCAGCAGCGTAGCCCGCCGGGGGATCAACACCGGGGAGCTGTTTTTT CASSVARRGINTGELFF
TRBJ2-7 TRBV5-1 . 15 . TGCGCCAGCAGCTTGGCCCCTGGGGGCGAGAACGAGCAGTACTTC CASSLAPGGENEQYF
TRBJ2-5 TRBV5-1 . 14 . TGCGCCAGCAGCTTTGAAGGGGCAGGGGAGACCCAGTACTTC CASSFEGAGETQYF
TRBJ2-1 TRBV7-9 . 15 . TGTGCCAGCAGCTACCCCGGCAGGGCTCGGCATGAGCAGTTCTTC CASSYPGRARHEQFF
TRBJ2-7 TRBV28 TRBD1 14 . TGTGCCAGCAGTCCCTTACAGGGGGCGAGAGAGCAGTACTTC CASSPLQGAREQYF
TRBJ1-6 TRBV18 . 15 . TGTGCCAGCTCGGGCGGGACCCACGATAATTCACCCCTCCACTTT CASSGGTHDNSPLHF
TRBJ2-4 TRBV12-3/TRBV12-4 . 12 . TGTGCCAGCAGAACATCCGGGAACATTCAGTACTTC CASRTSGNIQYF
TRBJ1-4 TRBV24-1 TRBD1 15 once TGTGCCACCAGTGATGGGGGGACAGGCAATGAAAAACTGTTTTTT CATSDGGTGNEKLFF
TRBJ2-7 TRBV24-1 . 17 . TGTGCCACCAGTGAGGGGGGGGAAACAGGGTCCGGCGACGAGCAGTACTTC CATSEGGETGSGDEQYF
TRBJ2-1 TRBV19 . 14 . TGTGCCAGTAGTATAGGCGGGGAGTGGAATGAGCAGTTCTTC CASSIGGEWNEQFF
TRBJ2-1 TRBV5-1 TRBD1 15 . TGCGCCAGCAGCTTGGGGGGGACAGGGCAGAATGAGCAGTTCTTC CASSLGGTGQNEQFF
TRBJ1-2 TRBV18 . 16 . TGTGCCAGCTCACCACCGGGGAGTGCGTCTAACTATGGCTACACCTTC CASSPPGSASNYGYTF
TRBJ1-1 TRBV2 . 13 . TGTGCCAGTTTCCGGGACATCAACACTGAAGCTTTCTTT CASFRDINTEAFF
TRBJ1-2 TRBV6-5 . 15 . TGTGCCAGCAGTTTCTCCGGGGCCCCCGGGAGTGGCTACACCTTC CASSFSGAPGSGYTF
TRBJ1-3 TRBV2 . 13 few TGTGCCAGCAGCGGAGAATCTGGAAACACCATATATTTT CASSGESGNTIYF
TRBJ2-3 TRBV5-1 . 13 . TGCGCCAGCAGCGGGGCAGACACAGATACGCAGTATTTT CASSGADTDTQYF
TRBJ2-2 TRBV11-3 . 12 . TGTGCCAGCAGCACCCAGGCCGGGGAGCTGTTTTTT CASSTQAGELFF
TRBJ1-5 TRBV19 TRBD1 15 . TGTGCCAGTAGTTCGTGGGGGACAGGGGATCAGCCCCAGCATTTT CASSSWGTGDQPQHF
TRBJ2-1 TRBV18 TRBD2 15 . TGTGCCAGCTCACCGACGGGGGGGGCCACCAATGAGCAGTTCTTC CASSPTGGATNEQFF
TRBJ2-1 TRBV5-1 TRBD2 16 . TGCGCCAGCAGTCCTCGCCTCGGGACTAGCGGTGGGGAGCAGTTCTTC CASSPRLGTSGGEQFF
TRBJ1-1 TRBV24-1 . 13 . TGTGCCACCAGTGAGGGCCGGTACACTGAAGCTTTCTTT CATSEGRYTEAFF
TRBJ1-2 TRBV14 TRBD1 13 . TGTGCCAGCAGCCAAGGACAGGGATATGGCTACACCTTC CASSQGQGYGYTF
TRBJ1-5 TRBV28 . 14 . TGTGCCAGCAGTTTATCGGAGCCAGTGGAGCCCCAGCATTTT CASSLSEPVEPQHF
TRBJ2-1 TRBV4-2 TRBD1 15 . TGTGCCAGCAGCCAAGAGGGACAGGGTAACAATGAGCAGTTCTTC CASSQEGQGNNEQFF
TRBJ1-4 TRBV10-3 TRBD1 15 . TGTGCCATCAGTGAGCCTGGACAGGGGGTCGAAAAACTGTTTTTT CAISEPGQGVEKLFF
TRBJ2-7 TRBV28 . 14 . TGTGCCAGCAGTTCCCCAACAGGGACCTACGAGCAGTACTTC CASSSPTGTYEQYF
TRBJ2-1 TRBV1 . 16 . TGCACCAGCAGCCAAGACCCCGACTTCTCCTACAATGAGCAGTTCTTC CTSSQDPDFSYNEQFF
TRBJ1-4 TRBV19 TRBD1 16 . TGTGCCAGTAGTATCCGGTCGGGACAGGGGGGTGAAAAACTGTTTTTT CASSIRSGQGGEKLFF
TRBJ2-7 TRBV5-6 . 15 . TGTGCCAGCAGCCGTTCGACAGGAGCGGGGTACGAGCAGTACTTC CASSRSTGAGYEQYF
TRBJ1-4 TRBV5-4 TRBD1 15 . TGTGCCAGCAGTTTCGGACAGGGGGGCCACGAAAAACTGTTTTTT CASSFGQGGHEKLFF
TRBJ1-6 TRBV3-1/TRBV3-2 TRBD1 17 . TGTGCCAGCAGCCAAGTAAGGGACAGGGGTACGGATTCACCCCTCCACTTT CASSQVRDRGTDSPLHF
TRBJ1-3 TRBV2 . 15 . TGTGCCAGCAGTGGGTCTCTCACGGGGGGAAACACCATATATTTT CASSGSLTGGNTIYF
TRBJ2-1 TRBV7-6 TRBD2 15 . TGTGCCAGCAGTCAAGCGGGGTCGGCGTACAATGAGCAGTTCTTC CASSQAGSAYNEQFF
TRBJ2-4 TRBV5-1 . 19 . TGCGCCAGCAGCCAAAAATTTGACAGGGAGGTCGTAGCCAAAAACATTCAGTACTTC CASSQKFDREVVAKNIQYF
TRBJ1-6 TRBV7-6 TRBD1 17 once TGTGCCAGCAGCCCCAGGACAGGGAGCTCCTATAATTCACCCCTCCACTTT CASSPRTGSSYNSPLHF
TRBJ1-6 TRBV4-1 . 15 once TGCGCCAGCAGCCAACTAACTGGTATTAATTCACCCCTCCACTTT CASSQLTGINSPLHF
TRBJ1-2 TRBV10-1 . 14 . TGCGCCAGCAGTGACGGGGGGTATAACTATGGCTACACCTTC CASSDGGYNYGYTF
TRBJ1-1 TRBV2 . 11 . TGTGCCAGCAGTGAGCGGGTTGGAGCTTTCTTT CASSERVGAFF
TRBJ2-3 TRBV2 TRBD2 14 . TGTGCCAGCAGGGTAGCGGGGGTCACAGATACGCAGTATTTT CASRVAGVTDTQYF
TRBJ2-7 TRBV27 . 16 few TGTGCCAGCAGCCTAAGGGGGCCTGCCGGGGGTACCGAGCAGTACTTC CASSLRGPAGGTEQYF
TRBJ1-2 TRBV6-1 TRBD1 16 many TGTGCCAGCAGTGTTCTTCGGACAGGGGGAAACTATGGCTACACCTTC CASSVLRTGGNYGYTF